What follows describes a single TCR beta chain. Its antigen is as yet unknown. The data stem from a study of cytomegalovirus exposure and HLA in healthy donors. Study outcomes and limitations: Sequencing likely produced, as an artifact, a cluster of highly shared sequence variants.

The germline V gene encodes CDR1 SGHRS and CDR2 YFSETQ. The CDR3 consists of 15 residues. V was clipped by 7 bases and J by 0 bases, with 13 bases between them. Both 60 Vbeta primers and 13 Jbeta primers went into the PCR. As handled by the study authors: A later analysis tallied approximately 80 million unique TCR beta chains, about 9.9 million of them shared. Here immunoSEQ multiplex PCR was the method, and the copy in TCRdb shows in-frame clones only, minus some. D and trimming were read from the DNA, whereas the V and J calls and clone size are those reported in that table. The table has more than 90,000 clones, about four fifths seen once.

This clonotype originated in a man aged 25 to 40 in good health and CMV-seropositive. Sequencing was carried out using PBMCs. The genes are TRBV5-1 and TRBJ1-4; D call uncertain. The CDR3 region has the DNA TGCGCCAGCCGAGGTAACACGGCAACTAATGAAAAACTGTTTTTT. Translation: CASRGNTATNEKLFF.